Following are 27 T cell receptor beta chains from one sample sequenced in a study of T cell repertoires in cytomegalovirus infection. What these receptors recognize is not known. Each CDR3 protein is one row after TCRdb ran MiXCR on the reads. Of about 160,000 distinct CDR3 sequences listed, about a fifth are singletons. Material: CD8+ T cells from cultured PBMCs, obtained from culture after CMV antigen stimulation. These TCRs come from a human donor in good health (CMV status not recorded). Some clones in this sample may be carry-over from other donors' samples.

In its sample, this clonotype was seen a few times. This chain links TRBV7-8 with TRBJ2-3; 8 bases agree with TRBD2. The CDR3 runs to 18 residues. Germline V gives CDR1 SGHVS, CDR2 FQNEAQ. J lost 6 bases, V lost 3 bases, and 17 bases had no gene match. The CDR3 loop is CASSFSSNGRGAGDTQYF. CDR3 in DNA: TGTGCCAGCAGCTTTTCATCCAACGGGCGGGGGGCTGGGGATACGCAGTATTTT.

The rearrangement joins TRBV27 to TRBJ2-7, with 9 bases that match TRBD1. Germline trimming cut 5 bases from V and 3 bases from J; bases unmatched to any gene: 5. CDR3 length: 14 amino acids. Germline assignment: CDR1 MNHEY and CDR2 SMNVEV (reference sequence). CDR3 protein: CASSVDRGNYEQYF. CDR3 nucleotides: TGTGCCAGCAGTGTGGACAGGGGTAACTACGAGCAGTACTTC.

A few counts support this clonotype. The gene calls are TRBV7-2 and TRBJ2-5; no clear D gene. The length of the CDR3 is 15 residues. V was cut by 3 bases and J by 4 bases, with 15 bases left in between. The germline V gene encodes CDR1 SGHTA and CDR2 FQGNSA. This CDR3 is CASSFFAAPGETQYF. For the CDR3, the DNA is TGTGCCAGCAGCTTCTTTGCGGCGCCTGGAGAGACCCAGTACTTC.

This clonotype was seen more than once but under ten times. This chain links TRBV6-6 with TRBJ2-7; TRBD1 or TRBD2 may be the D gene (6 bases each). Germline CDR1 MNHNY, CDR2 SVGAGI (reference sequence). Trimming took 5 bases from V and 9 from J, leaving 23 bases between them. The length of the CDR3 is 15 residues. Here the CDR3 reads CASSRGGSSYDWQYF. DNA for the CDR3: TGTGCCAGCAGTAGAGGGGGGTCCTCCTACGATTGGCAGTACTTC.

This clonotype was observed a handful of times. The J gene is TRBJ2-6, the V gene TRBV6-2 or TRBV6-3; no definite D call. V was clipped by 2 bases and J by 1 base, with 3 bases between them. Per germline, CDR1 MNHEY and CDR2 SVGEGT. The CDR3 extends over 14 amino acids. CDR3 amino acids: CASSYGSGANVLTF. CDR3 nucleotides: TGTGCCAGCAGTTACGGATCTGGGGCCAACGTCCTGACTTTC.

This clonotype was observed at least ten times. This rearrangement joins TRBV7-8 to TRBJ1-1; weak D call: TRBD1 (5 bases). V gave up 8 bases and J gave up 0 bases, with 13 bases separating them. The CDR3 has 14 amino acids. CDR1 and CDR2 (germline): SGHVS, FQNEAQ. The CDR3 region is CASEVGGMNTEAFF. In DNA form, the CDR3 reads TGTGCCAGCGAAGTGGGGGGGATGAACACTGAAGCTTTCTTT.

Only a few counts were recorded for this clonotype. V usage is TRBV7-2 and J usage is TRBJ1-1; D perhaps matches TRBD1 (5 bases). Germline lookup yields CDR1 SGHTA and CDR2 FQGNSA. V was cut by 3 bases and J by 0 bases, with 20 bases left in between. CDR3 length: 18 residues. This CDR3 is CASSLFRDGRIMNTEAFF. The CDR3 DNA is TGTGCCAGCAGCTTGTTCCGGGACGGGAGAATCATGAACACTGAAGCTTTCTTT.

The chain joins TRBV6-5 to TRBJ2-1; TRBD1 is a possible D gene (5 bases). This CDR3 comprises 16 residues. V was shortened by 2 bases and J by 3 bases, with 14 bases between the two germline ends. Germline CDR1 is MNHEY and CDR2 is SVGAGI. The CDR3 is CASSYSRQGLYNEQFF. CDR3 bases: TGTGCCAGCAGTTACAGCCGGCAGGGTCTCTACAATGAGCAGTTCTTC.

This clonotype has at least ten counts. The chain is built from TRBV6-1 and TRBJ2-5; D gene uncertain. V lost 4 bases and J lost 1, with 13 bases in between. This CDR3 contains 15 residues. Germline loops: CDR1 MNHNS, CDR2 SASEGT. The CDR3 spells CASSGSTQVQETQYF. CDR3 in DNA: TGTGCCAGCAGTGGTAGTACTCAGGTCCAAGAGACCCAGTACTTC.

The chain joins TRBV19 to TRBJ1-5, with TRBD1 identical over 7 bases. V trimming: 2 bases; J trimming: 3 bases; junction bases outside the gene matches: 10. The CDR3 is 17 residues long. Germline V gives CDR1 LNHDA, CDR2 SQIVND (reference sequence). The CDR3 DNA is TGTGCCAGTAGTATAATTAAACAGGGGCCTTTCAATCAGCCCCAGCATTTT. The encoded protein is CASSIIKQGPFNQPQHF.

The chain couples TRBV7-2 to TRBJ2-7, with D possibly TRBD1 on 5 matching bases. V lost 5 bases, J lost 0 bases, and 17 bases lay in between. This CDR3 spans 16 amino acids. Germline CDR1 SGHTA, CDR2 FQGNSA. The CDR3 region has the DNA TGTGCCAGCAGCGGAAATAAGGGGCCCAGCTCCTACGAGCAGTACTTC. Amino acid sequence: CASSGNKGPSSYEQYF.

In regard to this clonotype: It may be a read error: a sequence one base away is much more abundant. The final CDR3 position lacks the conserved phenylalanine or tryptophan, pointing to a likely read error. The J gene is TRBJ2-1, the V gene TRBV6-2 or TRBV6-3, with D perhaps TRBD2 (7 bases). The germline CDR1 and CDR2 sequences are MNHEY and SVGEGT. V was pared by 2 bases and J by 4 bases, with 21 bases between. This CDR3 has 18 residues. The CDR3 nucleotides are TGTGCCAGCAGTTACGACTTGGGGGGGCTACCGCATTACAATGAGCAGTTCATC. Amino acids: CASSYDLGGLPHYNEQFI.

CDR3 coding DNA: TGTGCCAGCAGTCCAATCAGGGGAAGCGGTTCGGCTGAAGCTTTCTTT. This codes for CASSPIRGSGSAEAFF. The chain is built from TRBV12-3 or TRBV12-4 and TRBJ1-1; D might be TRBD1 (6 bases). V was trimmed by 5 bases and J by 6 bases, leaving 22 bases between them. The CDR3 contains 16 residues.

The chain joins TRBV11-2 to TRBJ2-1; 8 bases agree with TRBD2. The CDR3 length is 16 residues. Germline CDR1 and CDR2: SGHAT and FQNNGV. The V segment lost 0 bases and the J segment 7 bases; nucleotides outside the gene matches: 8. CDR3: CASSLERRGVWNEQFF. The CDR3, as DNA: TGTGCCAGCAGCTTAGAGCGGCGGGGGGTTTGGAATGAGCAGTTCTTC.

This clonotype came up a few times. For the CDR3, the DNA is TGTGCCAGCAGCAGGGACGGCACAGATACGCAGTATTTT. Protein sequence: CASSRDGTDTQYF. The chain recombines TRBV7-3 with TRBJ2-3; D tentatively fits TRBD1 or TRBD2 (5 bases each). There are 13 residues in the CDR3. Trimming shortened V by 5 bases and J by 1 base, and 7 bases separated the two germline ends. CDR1 SGHTA and CDR2 FQGTGA come from the germline V gene.

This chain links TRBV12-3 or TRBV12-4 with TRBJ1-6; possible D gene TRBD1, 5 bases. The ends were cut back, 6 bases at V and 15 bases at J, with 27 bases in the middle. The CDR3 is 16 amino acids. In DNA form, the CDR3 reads TGTGCCAGCAGCCATTTCTTGTCCGACTTGGGTGGGGGCCTCCACTTT. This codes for CASSHFLSDLGGGLHF.

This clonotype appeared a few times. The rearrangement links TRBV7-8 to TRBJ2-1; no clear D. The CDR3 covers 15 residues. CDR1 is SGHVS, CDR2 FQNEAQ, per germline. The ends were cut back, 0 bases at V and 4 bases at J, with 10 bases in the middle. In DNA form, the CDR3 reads TGTGCCAGCAGCTTAGCGGGGAAAGGATACAATGAGCAGTTCTTC. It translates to CASSLAGKGYNEQFF.

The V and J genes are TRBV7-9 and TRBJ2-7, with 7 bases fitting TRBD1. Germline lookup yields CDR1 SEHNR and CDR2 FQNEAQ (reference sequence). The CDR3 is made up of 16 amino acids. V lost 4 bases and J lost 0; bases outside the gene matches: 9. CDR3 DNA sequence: TGTGCCAGCAGCTCCCCACAGGGGCCGAGCTCCTACGAGCAGTACTTC. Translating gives CASSSPQGPSSYEQYF.

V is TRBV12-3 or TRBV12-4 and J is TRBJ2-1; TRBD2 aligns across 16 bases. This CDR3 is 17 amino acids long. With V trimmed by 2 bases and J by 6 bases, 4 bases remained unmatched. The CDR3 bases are TGTGCCAGCAGTTTAAGGGGACTAGCGGGGGGGCTCAATGAGCAGTTCTTC. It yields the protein CASSLRGLAGGLNEQFF.

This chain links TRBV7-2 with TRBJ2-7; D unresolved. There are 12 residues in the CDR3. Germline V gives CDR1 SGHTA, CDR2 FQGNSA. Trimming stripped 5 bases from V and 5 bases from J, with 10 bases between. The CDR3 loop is CASSPMSNEQYF. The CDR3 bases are TGTGCCAGCAGCCCCATGAGCAACGAGCAGTACTTC.

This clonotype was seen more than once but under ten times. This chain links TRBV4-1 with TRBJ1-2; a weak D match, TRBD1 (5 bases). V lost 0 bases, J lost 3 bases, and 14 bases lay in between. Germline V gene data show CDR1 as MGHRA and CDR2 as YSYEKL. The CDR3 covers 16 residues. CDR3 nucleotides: TGCGCCAGCAGCCAAGAGCCAGGGAATAAGGACTATGGCTACACCTTC. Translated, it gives CASSQEPGNKDYGYTF.

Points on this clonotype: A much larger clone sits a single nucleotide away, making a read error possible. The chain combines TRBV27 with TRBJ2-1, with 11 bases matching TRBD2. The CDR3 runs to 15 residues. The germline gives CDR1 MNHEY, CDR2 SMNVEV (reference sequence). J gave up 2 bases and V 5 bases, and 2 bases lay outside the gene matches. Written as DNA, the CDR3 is TGTGCCAGCAGTAAGGGACTAGCGGCCTACAATGAGCAGTTCTTC. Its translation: CASSKGLAAYNEQFF.

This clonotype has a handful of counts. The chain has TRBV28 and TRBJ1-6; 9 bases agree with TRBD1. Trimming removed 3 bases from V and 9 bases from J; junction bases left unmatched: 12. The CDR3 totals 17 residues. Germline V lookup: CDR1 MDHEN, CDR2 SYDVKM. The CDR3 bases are TGTGCCAGCAGTTTTTATGCTACCGGGACAGGGAGTTCACCCCTCCACTTT. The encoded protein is CASSFYATGTGSSPLHF.

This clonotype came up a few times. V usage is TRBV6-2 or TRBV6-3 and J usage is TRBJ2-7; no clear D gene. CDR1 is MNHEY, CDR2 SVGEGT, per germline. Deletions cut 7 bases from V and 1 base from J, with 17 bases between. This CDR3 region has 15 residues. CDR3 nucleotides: TGTGCCAGCACCGGTGCGGAGACACAATCCTACGAGCAGTACTTC. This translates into CASTGAETQSYEQYF.

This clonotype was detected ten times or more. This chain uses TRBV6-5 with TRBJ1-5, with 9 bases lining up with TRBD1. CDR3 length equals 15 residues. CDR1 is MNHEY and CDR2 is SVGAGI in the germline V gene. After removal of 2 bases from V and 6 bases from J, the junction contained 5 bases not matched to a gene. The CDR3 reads CASSYKGTGIQPQHF. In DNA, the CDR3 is TGTGCCAGCAGTTACAAAGGGACAGGGATTCAGCCCCAGCATTTT.

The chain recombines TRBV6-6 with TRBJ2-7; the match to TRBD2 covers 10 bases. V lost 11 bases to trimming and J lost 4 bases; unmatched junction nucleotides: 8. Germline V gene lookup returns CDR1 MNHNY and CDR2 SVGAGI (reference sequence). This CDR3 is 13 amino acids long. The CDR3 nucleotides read TGTGCCGTCCCTAGCGGGGGCACTTACGAGCAGTACTTC. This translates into CAVPSGGTYEQYF.

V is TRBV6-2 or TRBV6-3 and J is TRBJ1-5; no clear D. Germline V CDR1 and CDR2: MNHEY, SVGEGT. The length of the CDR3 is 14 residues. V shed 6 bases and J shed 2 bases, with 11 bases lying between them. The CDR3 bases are TGTGCCAGCAGAGAAGGGCCTCGCAATCAGCCCCAGCATTTT. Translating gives CASREGPRNQPQHF.